The clone carrying this T cell receptor beta chain was recorded a few times. Its antigen is unknown. This record belongs to a study of cytomegalovirus exposure and HLA in healthy donors. Findings and limits, study-wide: In a later analysis, TCR beta V- and J-gene trimming showed a link to a missense DCLRE1C variant. CMV antigen specificity was confirmed in vitro for a few CMV-associated chains.

At collection, donors were nominally healthy, but unrecorded immune exposures were probable. PCR used 60 Vbeta primers and 13 Jbeta primers. Repertoires were generated with immunoSEQ multiplex PCR, while TCRdb's copy carries only in-frame clones and drops some. In the table there are nearly 95,000 clones, 7.6% of which are singletons. The CDR3 has 15 amino acids. Germline values: CDR1 SGHRS, CDR2 YFSETQ. V was clipped by 3 bases and J by 0 bases, with 10 bases between them. The TCR sequence derives from a man aged 50 or older in good health and CMV-seronegative. V usage is TRBV5-1 and J usage is TRBJ1-3; a weak D match, TRBD1 (5 bases). The sample comprised PBMCs. The CDR3 is CASSSGHVSGNTIYF. CDR3 DNA: TGCGCCAGCAGCTCAGGACATGTCTCTGGAAACACCATATATTTT. Full variable domain (missing parts from reference TRBV5-1 and TRBJ1-3): KAGVTQTPRYLIKTRGQQVTLSCSPISGHRSVSWYQQTPGQGLQFLFEYFSETQRNKGNFPGRFSGRQFSNSRSEMNVSTLELGDSALYLCASSSGHVSGNTIYFGEGSWLTVV.